Listed below are T cell receptor beta chains from one sample, sequenced in a study of metastatic and nonmetastatic thyroid tumors. MiXCR reprocessed the PCR reads for TCRdb. This sample has around 16,000 clones, with approximately 15% found just once. The sample was blood. Receptor source: a female donor with papillary thyroid cancer or a benign thyroid nodule (not recorded which). Some clones in this sample may be carry-over from other donors' samples. The CDR3 runs from the conserved cysteine through the conserved F or W. Size is stated for part of the rows, as once, few or many counts, or as a class when the clone is expanded.

J	V	size	CDR3
TRBJ2-7	TRBV7-2	once	CASSLSSYEQYF
TRBJ1-3	TRBV7-9	-	CASSLGPVSGNTIYF
TRBJ2-7	TRBV12-3/TRBV12-4	medium-sized	CASSWTGYEQYF
TRBJ2-7	TRBV29-1	medium-sized	CSVVTGSREQYF
TRBJ2-1	TRBV11-2	few	CASSLGAAGARMDEQFF
TRBJ2-5	TRBV30	many	CAWSGGFGVTSVGVETQYF
TRBJ2-7	TRBV20-1	many	CSATDKTYEQYF
TRBJ1-2	TRBV5-6	-	CASSSSTNGYTF
TRBJ2-1	TRBV5-4	-	CASSSGTSDHNEQFF
TRBJ2-7	TRBV6-1	few	CASIEGRTVLYEHYF
TRBJ2-7	TRBV24-1	-	CATSEQTGTGSSYEQYF
TRBJ2-5	TRBV9	many	CASSVSWFGVQETQYF
TRBJ1-2	TRBV30	-	CAWSRSSANYGYTF
TRBJ1-6	TRBV7-9	many	CASSSSSYNSPLHF
TRBJ2-5	TRBV2	many	CASSSILGETQYF
TRBJ2-2	TRBV11-2	many	CASSWVRASGSTGELFF
TRBJ1-1	TRBV10-1	medium-sized	CASSDQNTEAFF
TRBJ1-2	TRBV5-4	many	CASTPSGDRDPGYTF
TRBJ1-2	TRBV12-3/TRBV12-4	many	CASSAGGYRGGSNYGYTF